The 17 T cell receptor beta chains below were found in one sample sequenced in a study of early stage breast cancer tumors (TCRdb year 2017). The library came from the immunoSEQ multiplex PCR assay. TCRdb limited this immuneACCESS table to in-frame rearrangements with V and J called. A share of clones is missing; checked studies link under half to unresolved V genes, and the rest is unexplained. The sample table records about 41,000 clones; about 78% of these occur just once. Around 6.7% of the sample lies in the top ten. Sample: blood. The source of these receptors is a person between 50 and 60 years old with breast cancer.

This clone showed up just a few times. The CDR3, as DNA: TGTGCCAGCAGCTTCGGACAGGGAGTTGGTCAGCCCCAGCATTTT. Encoded protein: CASSFGQGVGQPQHF. V and J are TRBV7-2 and TRBJ1-5; 8 bases agree with TRBD1. The ends lost 3 bases at V and 6 bases at J; junction bases unmatched: 7. Germline values: CDR1 SGHTA, CDR2 FQGNSA. CDR3 length: 15 amino acids.

This clone was counted a single time. The chain employs TRBV5-1 and TRBJ2-5, with TRBD2 as a possible D gene (7 bases). Trimming stripped 0 bases from V and 3 bases from J, with 15 bases between. From germline, CDR1 is SGHRS and CDR2 YFSETQ. The CDR3 runs 16 residues. The CDR3 spells CASSLAGRGQEETQYF. CDR3 coding DNA: TGCGCCAGCAGCTTGGCCGGGCGGGGGCAGGAAGAGACCCAGTACTTC.

This chain uses TRBV7-2 with TRBJ1-1; a possible D gene is TRBD1 (5 bases). With 7 bases removed from V and 0 bases from J, the gap between germline ends came to 12 bases. The CDR3 sequence is 14 residues long. CDR1 SGHTA and CDR2 FQGNSA come from the germline V gene. DNA for the CDR3: TGTGCCAGCACCGCATGGGGCATGAACACTGAAGCTTTCTTT. This encodes CASTAWGMNTEAFF.

This chain joins TRBV9 and TRBJ2-3, with a possible D match to TRBD1 (6 bases). The germline gives CDR1 SGDLS, CDR2 YYNGEE. V lost 1 base and J 3 bases, leaving 15 bases between the germline ends. The CDR3 sequence is 16 residues long. The CDR3 is CASSVRAGVRTDTQYF. DNA of the CDR3: TGTGCCAGCAGCGTAAGGGCAGGGGTGAGGACAGATACGCAGTATTTT.

This clone was seen a few times. The chain couples TRBV30 to TRBJ1-1, with a possible D match to TRBD1 (5 bases). This CDR3 comprises 15 residues. V lost 2 bases and J lost 1, with 14 bases in between. CDR1 and CDR2 (germline): GTSNPN, SVGIG (reference sequence). The CDR3 DNA sequence: TGTGCCTGGAGTTTCCTAGGGGCTGGGAACACTGAAGCTTTCTTT. Protein: CAWSFLGAGNTEAFF.

The table lists this clone with a count of one. The J gene is TRBJ1-2, the V gene TRBV29-1, with D uncertain. The germline gives CDR1 SQVTM, CDR2 ANQGSEA. The CDR3 is 13 residues long. V was pared by 7 bases and J by 4 bases, with 16 bases between. The CDR3 DNA is TGCAGCGCCTCGACGGGGTCTGGCTATGGCTACACCTTC. Its protein is CSASTGSGYGYTF.

The table lists this clone with a few counts. The chain is built from TRBV4-1 and TRBJ2-1, with a weak D call TRBD2 (5 bases). This CDR3 has 14 amino acids. Germline V gene data show CDR1 as MGHRA and CDR2 as YSYEKL. Trimming removed 3 bases from V and 7 bases from J, with 13 bases in between. This CDR3 reads CASSQAGVRNEQFF. CDR3 nucleotide sequence: TGCGCCAGCAGCCAGGCCGGGGTTCGGAATGAGCAGTTCTTC.

The chain employs TRBV5-4 and TRBJ2-4; 8 nucleotides align to TRBD1. The CDR3 runs to 15 residues. Trimming removed 0 bases from V and 3 bases from J; junction bases left unmatched: 2. Germline-derived CDR1 and CDR2 are SGHNT and YYREEE (reference sequence). CDR3 loop: CASSLAGGGKNIQYF. The CDR3 DNA sequence: TGTGCCAGCAGCTTGGCAGGGGGCGGCAAAAACATTCAGTACTTC. Full variable domain (outside the CDR3, taken from reference TRBV5-4 and TRBJ2-4): ETGVTQSPTHLIKTRGQQVTLRCSSQSGHNTVSWYQQALGQGPQFIFQYYREEENGRGNFPPRFSGLQFPNYSSELNVNALELDDSALYLCASSLAGGGKNIQYFGAGTRLSVL.

The genes are TRBV28 and TRBJ1-2; no clear D. There are 14 residues in the CDR3. Germline V gene lookup returns CDR1 MDHEN and CDR2 SYDVKM. Trimming stripped 6 bases from V and 1 base from J, with 12 bases between. The CDR3 sequence is CASSTSGINYGYTF. The CDR3 DNA reads as TGTGCCAGCAGCACTAGTGGGATTAACTATGGCTACACCTTC.

The genes are TRBV5-1 and TRBJ2-1; maybe TRBD2 (6 bases). Germline CDR1 is SGHRS and CDR2 is YFSETQ. This CDR3 is built from 15 residues. V was cut by 0 bases and J by 5 bases, with 12 bases left in between. Here the CDR3 reads CASSLAGTFNNEQFF. The CDR3 nucleotides read TGCGCCAGCAGCTTGGCAGGGACTTTCAACAATGAGCAGTTCTTC. Full variable domain (outside the CDR3, taken from reference TRBV5-1 and TRBJ2-1): KAGVTQTPRYLIKTRGQQVTLSCSPISGHRSVSWYQQTPGQGLQFLFEYFSETQRNKGNFPGRFSGRQFSNSRSEMNVSTLELGDSALYLCASSLAGTFNNEQFFGPGTRLTVL.

The chain combines TRBV5-1 with TRBJ2-7; TRBD2 agrees at 7 bases. V lost 0 bases to trimming and J lost 4 bases; unmatched junction nucleotides: 10. From germline, CDR1 is SGHRS and CDR2 YFSETQ. This CDR3 spans 16 amino acids. CDR3 nucleotide sequence: TGCGCCAGCAGCTTGGTTGGTAGCGGGTCGTTATACGAGCAGTACTTC. Translating it yields CASSLVGSGSLYEQYF.

V usage is TRBV7-3 and J usage is TRBJ1-1; 7 bases map to TRBD1. Unmatched junction bases numbered 12, after V lost 6 bases and J lost 11 bases. This CDR3 has 13 amino acids. Germline CDR1 is SGHTA and CDR2 is FQGTGA. In nucleotides, the CDR3 is TGTGCCAGCAGTTATGGGGTGGGCAGGGGGGCTTTCTTT. As protein: CASSYGVGRGAFF.

The chain has TRBV5-4 and TRBJ2-5; 12 bases are a match to TRBD2. Germline V lookup: CDR1 SGHNT, CDR2 YYREEE (reference sequence). V shed 6 bases and J 5 bases; nucleotides not matched to a gene: 5. The CDR3 covers 14 residues. The CDR3, as DNA: TGTGCCAGCATGCTAGCGGGGGGGCAGGAGACCCAGTACTTC. Its protein is CASMLAGGQETQYF.

The chain carries TRBV18 and TRBJ2-5, with D unclear. This CDR3 comprises 13 residues. Trimming cost V 5 bases and J 1 base, with 8 bases left between them. Germline-derived CDR1 and CDR2 are KGHSH and LQKENI. CDR3 region: CASSEVAQETQYF. The DNA of the CDR3 is TGTGCCAGCTCAGAGGTAGCCCAAGAGACCCAGTACTTC. Using reference TRBV18 and TRBJ2-5 for the parts outside the CDR3, the full variable domain is NAGVMQNPRHLVRRRGQEARLRCSPMKGHSHVYWYRQLPEEGLKFMVYLQKENIIDESGMPKERFSAEFPKEGPSILRIQQVVRGDSAAYFCASSEVAQETQYFGPGTRLLVL.

This clone was counted a few times. The chain combines TRBV7-2 with TRBJ1-5, with a possible D match to TRBD1 (5 bases). The CDR3 extends over 13 amino acids. The germline V gene has CDR1 SGHTA and CDR2 FQGNSA. Trimming took 6 bases from V and 4 from J, leaving 10 bases between them. CDR3 in DNA: TGTGCCAGCAGGGGGGGACCAAATCAGCCCCAGCATTTT. As protein: CASRGGPNQPQHF.

A few counts support this clone. The genes are TRBV27 and TRBJ1-1; D not certain. The CDR3 is 11 residues long. V dropped 4 bases and J dropped 5 bases, with 5 bases sitting between them. The germline gives CDR1 MNHEY, CDR2 SMNVEV (reference sequence). The CDR3 loop reads CASSSGTEAFF. The CDR3 nucleotides are TGTGCCAGCAGTTCAGGTACTGAAGCTTTCTTT.

This chain connects TRBV10-1 to TRBJ2-5, with D maybe TRBD1 (6 bases). The germline gives CDR1 WNHNN, CDR2 SYGVQD (reference sequence). The CDR3 contains 14 residues. V was shortened by 3 bases and J by 4 bases, with 12 bases between the two germline ends. CDR3 region: CASSEGGSGETQYF. For the CDR3, the DNA is TGCGCCAGCAGTGAAGGGGGATCAGGAGAGACCCAGTACTTC.